These 9 T cell receptor beta chains came from one sample sequenced in a study of T cell changes during pregnancy in multiple sclerosis. The assay was immunoSEQ multiplex PCR, and TCRdb's table has in-frame clones only and misses some. The profile shows tens of thousands of clones, less than 95% of them singletons. The specimen comprised CD8+ T cells from peripheral blood mononuclear cells, sampled after pregnancy. The receptor set was obtained from a female donor with multiple sclerosis, enrolled in a pregnancy study.

The chain links TRBV10-3 to TRBJ2-1; no clear D gene. Trimming removed 0 bases from V and 0 bases from J, with 9 bases in between. The CDR3 spans 16 residues. In germline, CDR1 is ENHRY, CDR2 SYGVKD. This chain's CDR3 is CAISESMADSYNEQFF. CDR3 bases: TGTGCCATCAGTGAGTCGATGGCGGACTCCTACAATGAGCAGTTCTTC.

V usage is TRBV28 and J usage is TRBJ2-7, with a possible D match to TRBD1 (6 bases). The V end was cut by 4 bases, the J end by 5 bases, with 12 bases between. The length of the CDR3 is 13 residues. Germline V gene data show CDR1 as MDHEN and CDR2 as SYDVKM. The CDR3 DNA reads TGTGCCAGCAGTTCCCAGGGGACCCACGAGCAGTACTTC. Encoded protein: CASSSQGTHEQYF.

V and J are TRBV19 and TRBJ2-6; no firm D call. Trimming took 1 base from V and 4 from J, leaving 5 bases between them. CDR1 is LNHDA and CDR2 is SQIVND in the germline V gene (reference sequence). This CDR3 comprises 14 residues. This CDR3 reads CASSIGAGANVLTF. CDR3 DNA: TGTGCCAGTAGTATAGGAGCGGGGGCCAACGTCCTGACTTTC.

This clone was detected once. The chain employs TRBV5-1 and TRBJ2-3, with a weak D call TRBD1 (6 bases). The V and J ends lost 1 base and 2 bases respectively, with 11 bases between them. CDR1 and CDR2 from the germline V gene are SGHRS and YFSETQ. The CDR3 spans 15 residues. CDR3 loop: CASSLLGAFTDTQYF. The CDR3 region has the DNA TGCGCCAGCAGCTTGTTGGGGGCCTTCACAGATACGCAGTATTTT.

The chain carries TRBV2 and TRBJ1-3, with 8 nucleotides matching TRBD1. This CDR3 has 16 amino acids. V shed 5 bases, J shed 0 bases, and the junction held 6 bases outside the gene matches. Germline lookup yields CDR1 SNHLY and CDR2 FYNNEI. The CDR3 loop reads CASSQTGVFSGNTIYF. The CDR3 DNA sequence: TGTGCCAGCAGTCAGACAGGGGTTTTCTCTGGAAACACCATATATTTT. Variable domain in full (rest from reference TRBV2 and TRBJ1-3): EPEVTQTPSHQVTQMGQEVILRCVPISNHLYFYWYRQILGQKVEFLVSFYNNEISEKSEIFDDQFSVERPDGSNFTLKIRSTKLEDSAMYFCASSQTGVFSGNTIYFGEGSWLTVV.

V and J are TRBV2 and TRBJ2-1, with TRBD2 matching over 11 bases. V gave up 4 bases and J gave up 6 bases; unmatched junction bases: 14. This CDR3 is 18 amino acids long. Germline assignment: CDR1 SNHLY and CDR2 FYNNEI. CDR3 sequence (DNA): TGTGCCAGCAGTGGGGATAGCGGGAGGGCCGAACTTCTCAATGAGCAGTTCTTC. This sequence encodes CASSGDSGRAELLNEQFF. The full variable domain, in which reference TRBV2 and TRBJ2-1 provide the parts outside the CDR3, is EPEVTQTPSHQVTQMGQEVILRCVPISNHLYFYWYRQILGQKVEFLVSFYNNEISEKSEIFDDQFSVERPDGSNFTLKIRSTKLEDSAMYFCASSGDSGRAELLNEQFFGPGTRLTVL.

This chain joins TRBV6-5 and TRBJ1-2, with no clear D. In germline, CDR1 is MNHEY, CDR2 SVGAGI. The CDR3 has 13 amino acids. Deletions cut 5 bases from V and 2 bases from J, with 9 bases between. The CDR3 region has the DNA TGTGCCAGCAGTCACGGAGGGAACTATGGCTACACCTTC. Amino acid sequence: CASSHGGNYGYTF.

The chain combines TRBV7-7 with TRBJ2-7; 12 nucleotides agree with TRBD2. Germline V gene sequence: CDR1 SSHAT, CDR2 FNYEAQ (reference sequence). V shed 5 bases, J shed 3 bases, and the junction held 2 bases outside the gene matches. The CDR3 is 14 amino acids. CDR3 sequence: CASSRTSGDYEQYF. The DNA of the CDR3 is TGTGCCAGCAGCCGGACTAGCGGGGACTACGAGCAGTACTTC. Full variable domain (missing parts from reference TRBV7-7 and TRBJ2-7): GAGVSQSPRYKVTKRGQDVTLRCDPISSHATLYWYQQALGQGPEFLTYFNYEAQPDKSGLPSDRFSAERPEGSISTLTIQRTEQRDSAMYRCASSRTSGDYEQYFGPGTRLTVT.

This chain uses TRBV15 with TRBJ2-2; D is ambiguous. Looked up from germline, CDR1 is LNHNV and CDR2 is YYDKDF (reference sequence). The CDR3 covers 13 residues. V was clipped by 3 bases and J by 4 bases, with 6 bases between them. The CDR3 region has the DNA TGTGCCACCAGCAGTACTCTCACCGGGGAGCTGTTTTTT. Amino acids: CATSSTLTGELFF.